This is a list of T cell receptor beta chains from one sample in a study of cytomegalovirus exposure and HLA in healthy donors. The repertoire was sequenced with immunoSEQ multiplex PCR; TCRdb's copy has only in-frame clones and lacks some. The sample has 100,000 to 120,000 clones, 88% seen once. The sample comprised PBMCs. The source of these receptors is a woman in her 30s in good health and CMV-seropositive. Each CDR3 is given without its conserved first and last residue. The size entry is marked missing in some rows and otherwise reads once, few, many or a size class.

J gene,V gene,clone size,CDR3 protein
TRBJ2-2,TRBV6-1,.,ASNRLDSAGELF
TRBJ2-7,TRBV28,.,ASSPGTSATYEQY
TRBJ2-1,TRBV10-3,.,AIRTSGGDNEQF
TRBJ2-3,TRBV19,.,ASTTGGYTDTQY
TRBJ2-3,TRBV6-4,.,ASSEIAGSTDTQY
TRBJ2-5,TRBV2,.,ASSTDRAAETQY
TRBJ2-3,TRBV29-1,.,SVAGLTDTQY
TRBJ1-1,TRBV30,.,AWSAGGEAF
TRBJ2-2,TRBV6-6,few,ASSATSPGELF
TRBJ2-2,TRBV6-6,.,ATLAPQRGGELF
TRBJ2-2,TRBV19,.,ASRRLVGAANTGELF
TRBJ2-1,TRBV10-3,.,AISGGGRAYNEQF
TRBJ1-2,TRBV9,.,ASSVTPLFSYGYT
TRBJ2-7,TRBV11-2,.,ASSPGQGAYEQY
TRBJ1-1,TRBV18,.,ASSPPGVANTEAF
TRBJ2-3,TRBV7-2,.,ASSWRRGGDTQY
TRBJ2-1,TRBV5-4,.,ASSRGGQGAGEQF
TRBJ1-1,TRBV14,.,ASSQTAGTEAF